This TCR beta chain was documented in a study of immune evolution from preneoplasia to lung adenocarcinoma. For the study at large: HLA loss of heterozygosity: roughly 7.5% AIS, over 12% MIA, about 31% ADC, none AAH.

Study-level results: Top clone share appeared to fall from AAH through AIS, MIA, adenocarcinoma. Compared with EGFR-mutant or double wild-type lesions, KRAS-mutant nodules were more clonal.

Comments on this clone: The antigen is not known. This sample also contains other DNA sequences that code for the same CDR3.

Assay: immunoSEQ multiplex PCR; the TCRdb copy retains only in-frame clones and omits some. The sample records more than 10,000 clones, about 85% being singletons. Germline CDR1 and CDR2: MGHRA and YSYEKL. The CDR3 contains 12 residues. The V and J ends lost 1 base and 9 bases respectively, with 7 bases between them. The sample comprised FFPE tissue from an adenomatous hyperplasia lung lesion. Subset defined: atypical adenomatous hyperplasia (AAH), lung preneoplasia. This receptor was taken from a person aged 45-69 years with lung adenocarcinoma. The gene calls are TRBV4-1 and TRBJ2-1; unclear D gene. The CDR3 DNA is TGCGCCAGCAGCCAAGGCGGTATTGAGCAGTTCTTC. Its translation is CASSQGGIEQFF.